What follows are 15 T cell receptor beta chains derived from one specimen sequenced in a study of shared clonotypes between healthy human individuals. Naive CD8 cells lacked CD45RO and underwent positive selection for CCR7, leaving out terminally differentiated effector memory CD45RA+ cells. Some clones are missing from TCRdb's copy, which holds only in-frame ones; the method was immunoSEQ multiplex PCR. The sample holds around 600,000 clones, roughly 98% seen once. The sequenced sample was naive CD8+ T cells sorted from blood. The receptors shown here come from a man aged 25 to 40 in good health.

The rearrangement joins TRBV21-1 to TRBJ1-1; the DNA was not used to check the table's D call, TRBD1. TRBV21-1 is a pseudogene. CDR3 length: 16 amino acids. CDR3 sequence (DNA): TGTGCCAGCGCACAAGACAGGGGACCTCGGAACACTGAAGCTTTCTTT. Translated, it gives CASAQDRGPRNTEAFF.

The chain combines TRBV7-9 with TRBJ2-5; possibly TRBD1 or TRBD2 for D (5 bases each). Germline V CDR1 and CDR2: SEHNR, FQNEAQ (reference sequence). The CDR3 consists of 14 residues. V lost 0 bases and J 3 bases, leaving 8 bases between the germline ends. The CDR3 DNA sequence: TGTGCCAGCAGCTTAGCCCAGGGAGAAGAGACCCAGTACTTC. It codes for CASSLAQGEETQYF.

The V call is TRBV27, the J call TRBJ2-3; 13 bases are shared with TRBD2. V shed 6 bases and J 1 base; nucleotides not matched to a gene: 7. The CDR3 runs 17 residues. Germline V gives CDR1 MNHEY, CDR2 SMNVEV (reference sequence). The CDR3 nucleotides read TGTGCCAGCAGCCTCGGGACTAGCGGGATGGGCACAGATACGCAGTATTTT. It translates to CASSLGTSGMGTDTQYF.

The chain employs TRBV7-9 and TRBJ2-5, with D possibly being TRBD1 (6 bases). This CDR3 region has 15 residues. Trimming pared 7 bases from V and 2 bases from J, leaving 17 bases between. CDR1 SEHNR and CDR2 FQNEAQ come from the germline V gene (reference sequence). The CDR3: CASNFAWDTQETQYF. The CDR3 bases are TGTGCCAGCAACTTTGCCTGGGACACTCAAGAGACCCAGTACTTC.

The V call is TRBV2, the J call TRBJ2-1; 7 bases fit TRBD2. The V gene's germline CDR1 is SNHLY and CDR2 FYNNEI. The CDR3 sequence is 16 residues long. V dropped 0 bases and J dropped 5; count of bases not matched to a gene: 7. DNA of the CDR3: TGTGCCAGCAGTGAAGCGAGGGCTAGCGGACACAATGAGCAGTTCTTC. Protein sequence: CASSEARASGHNEQFF.

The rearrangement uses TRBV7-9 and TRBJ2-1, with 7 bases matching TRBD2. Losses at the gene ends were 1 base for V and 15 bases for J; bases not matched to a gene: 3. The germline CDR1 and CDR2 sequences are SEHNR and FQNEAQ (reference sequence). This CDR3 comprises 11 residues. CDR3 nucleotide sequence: TGTGCCAGCAGCTTAGGTAGCGGGTTGTTCTTC. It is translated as CASSLGSGLFF.

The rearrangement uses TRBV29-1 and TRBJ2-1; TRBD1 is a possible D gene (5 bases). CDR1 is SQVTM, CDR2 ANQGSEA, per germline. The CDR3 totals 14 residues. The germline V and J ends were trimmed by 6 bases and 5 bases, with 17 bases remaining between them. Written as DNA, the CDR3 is TGCAGCGTCATCAGGGTGGGAAGCCACAATGAGCAGTTCTTC. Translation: CSVIRVGSHNEQFF.

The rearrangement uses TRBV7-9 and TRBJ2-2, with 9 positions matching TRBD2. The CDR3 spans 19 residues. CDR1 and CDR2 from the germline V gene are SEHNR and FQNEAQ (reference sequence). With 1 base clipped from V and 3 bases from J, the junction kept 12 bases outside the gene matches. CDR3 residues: CASSLVWYRREGDTGELFF. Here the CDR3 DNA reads TGTGCCAGCAGCTTAGTATGGTATCGGCGGGAGGGAGACACCGGGGAGCTGTTTTTT.

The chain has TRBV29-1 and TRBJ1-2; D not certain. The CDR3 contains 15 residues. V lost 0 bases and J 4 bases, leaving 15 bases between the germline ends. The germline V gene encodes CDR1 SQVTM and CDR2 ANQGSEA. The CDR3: CSVEDSDRESYGYTF. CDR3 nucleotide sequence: TGCAGCGTTGAAGATTCTGATAGGGAATCCTATGGCTACACCTTC.

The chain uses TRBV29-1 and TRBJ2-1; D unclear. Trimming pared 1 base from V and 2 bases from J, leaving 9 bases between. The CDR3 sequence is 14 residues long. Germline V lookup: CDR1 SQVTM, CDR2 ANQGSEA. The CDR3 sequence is CSVEAPGAYNEQFF. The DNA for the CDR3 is TGCAGCGTTGAAGCGCCGGGTGCCTACAATGAGCAGTTCTTC.

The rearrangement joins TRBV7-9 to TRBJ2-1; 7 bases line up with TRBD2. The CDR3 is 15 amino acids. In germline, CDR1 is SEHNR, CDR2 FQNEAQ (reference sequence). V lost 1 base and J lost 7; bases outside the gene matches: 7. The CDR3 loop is CASSLGGGGRNEQFF. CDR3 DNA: TGTGCCAGCAGCTTAGGTGGCGGGGGACGAAATGAGCAGTTCTTC. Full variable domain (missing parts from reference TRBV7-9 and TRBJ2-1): DTGVSQNPRHKITKRGQNVTFRCDPISEHNRLYWYRQTLGQGPEFLTYFQNEAQLEKSRLLSDRFSAERPKGSFSTLEIQRTEQGDSAMYLCASSLGGGGRNEQFFGPGTRLTVL.

In DNA, the CDR3 is TGTGCCAGCAGCGATACTAGGGTTAGGTACGAGCAGTACTTC. This gives the protein CASSDTRVRYEQYF. The rearrangement joins TRBV14 to TRBJ2-7; D might be TRBD2 (5 bases). With 5 bases removed from V and 4 bases from J, the gap between germline ends came to 15 bases. The CDR3 sequence is 14 residues long. Per the germline V gene, CDR1 is SGHDN and CDR2 is FVKESK.

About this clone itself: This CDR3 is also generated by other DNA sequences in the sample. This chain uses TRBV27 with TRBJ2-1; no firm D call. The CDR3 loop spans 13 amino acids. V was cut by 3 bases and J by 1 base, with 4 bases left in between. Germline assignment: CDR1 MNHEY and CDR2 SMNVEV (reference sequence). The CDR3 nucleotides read TGTGCCAGCAGTTTTAGTTCCTACAATGAGCAGTTCTTC. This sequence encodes CASSFSSYNEQFF.

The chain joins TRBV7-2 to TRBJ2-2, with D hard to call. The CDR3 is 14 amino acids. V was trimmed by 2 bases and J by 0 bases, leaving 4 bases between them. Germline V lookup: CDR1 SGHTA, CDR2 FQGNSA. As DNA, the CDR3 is TGTGCCAGCAGCTTAAGGCCGAACACCGGGGAGCTGTTTTTT. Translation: CASSLRPNTGELFF.

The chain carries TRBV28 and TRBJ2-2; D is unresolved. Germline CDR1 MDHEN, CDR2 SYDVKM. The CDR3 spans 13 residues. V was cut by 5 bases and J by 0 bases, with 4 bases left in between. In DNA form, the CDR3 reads TGTGCCAGCAGTGACGCGAACACCGGGGAGCTGTTTTTT. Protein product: CASSDANTGELFF.